The 5 T cell receptor beta chains below come from one sample, sequenced in a study of T cells after yellow fever vaccination. MiXCR, applied by TCRdb to the 5' RACE reads, yields one record per CDR3 protein. Of some 250,000 distinct CDR3 sequences listed, less than 9% are singletons. The sample here was CD4+ T cells sorted from PBMCs, taken 15 days after the yellow fever booster vaccination. The receptor source for this set is a young man who received the YFV17D yellow fever vaccine.

This clonotype was seen a handful of times. J is TRBJ2-5 and V is TRBV6-1; 7 bases are a match to TRBD1. Germline CDR1 reads MNHNS; CDR2 reads SASEGT. The trim removed 4 bases at V and 6 bases at J, leaving 8 bases unmatched. The CDR3 is 14 residues long. The CDR3 region is CASSAPRGMKTQYF. CDR3 coding DNA: TGTGCCAGCAGTGCTCCCAGGGGGATGAAGACCCAGTACTTC.

This chain connects TRBV7-2 to TRBJ2-5, with TRBD1 identical over 11 bases. CDR1 and CDR2 (germline): SGHTA, FQGNSA. After removal of 0 bases from V and 5 bases from J, the junction contained 5 bases not matched to a gene. The CDR3 runs to 16 residues. Here the CDR3 DNA reads TGTGCCAGCAGCTTAGCCGGGACAGGGGGATGGGAGACCCAGTACTTC. It yields the protein CASSLAGTGGWETQYF.

V is TRBV6-4 and J is TRBJ2-1, with D possibly being TRBD1 or TRBD2 (5 bases each). This CDR3 has 19 residues. Trimming removed 5 bases at V and 9 bases at J, with 32 bases between. Germline lookup yields CDR1 MRHNA and CDR2 SNTAGT. The CDR3 sequence: CASSTPWGLEVETRGEQFF. The CDR3 DNA reads as TGTGCCAGCAGTACTCCCTGGGGCCTAGAGGTGGAAACCCGGGGTGAGCAGTTCTTC.

The chain joins TRBV19 to TRBJ2-1; weak D call: TRBD2 (5 bases). Germline CDR1 and CDR2: LNHDA and SQIVND (reference sequence). The CDR3 extends over 13 amino acids. With 6 bases removed from V and 2 bases from J, the gap between germline ends came to 8 bases. The CDR3 DNA is TGTGCCAGTAGATACGGGGCCTACAATGAGCAGTTCTTC. The encoded protein is CASRYGAYNEQFF.

This clonotype turned up a few times. This chain joins TRBV12-3 or TRBV12-4 and TRBJ1-5; 9 bases line up with TRBD1. V lost 5 bases and J lost 3; bases outside the gene matches: 11. The CDR3 covers 17 residues. The CDR3: CASSLRRTGAFNQPQHF. The CDR3 region has the DNA TGTGCCAGCAGTCTCCGACGGACAGGGGCGTTCAATCAGCCCCAGCATTTT.